The T cell receptor beta chain described here comes from a study of T cells in localized non-small cell lung cancer. General study results and limits: Uninvolved adjacent lung had higher T cell clonality than tumor and all other tissues. The study linked higher blood T cell density to longer overall survival.

Sequencing used immunoSEQ multiplex PCR; TCRdb keeps in-frame clones, though not all of them. Among about 40,000 clones listed, 81% were seen once. With respect to this clone: The target antigen is unknown.

The source was peripheral blood mononuclear cells, collected before any cancer treatment. This clonotype was sampled from a male donor aged 60 or over with stage II lung adenocarcinoma.

CDR3 residues: CASSLRGADNYGYTF. In DNA form, the CDR3 reads TGTGCCAGCAGCTTGCGGGGGGCGGATAACTATGGCTACACCTTC. V usage is TRBV5-8 and J usage is TRBJ1-2; a possible D gene is TRBD1 (6 bases). The CDR3 loop spans 15 amino acids. The V end lost 1 base, the J end lost 1 base, and 11 bases lay between the germline ends. Germline V gives CDR1 SGHTS, CDR2 YDEGEE.